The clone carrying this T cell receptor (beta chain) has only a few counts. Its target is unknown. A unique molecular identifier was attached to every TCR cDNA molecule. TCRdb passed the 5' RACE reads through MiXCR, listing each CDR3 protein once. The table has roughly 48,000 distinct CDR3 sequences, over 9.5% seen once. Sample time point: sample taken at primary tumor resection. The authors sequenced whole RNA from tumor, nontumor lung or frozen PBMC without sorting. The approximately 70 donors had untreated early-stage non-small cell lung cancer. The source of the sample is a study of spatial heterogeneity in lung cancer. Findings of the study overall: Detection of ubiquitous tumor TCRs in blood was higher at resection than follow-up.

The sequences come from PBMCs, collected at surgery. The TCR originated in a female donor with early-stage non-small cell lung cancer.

The CDR3 here is CASSPQGRMNTEAFF. The CDR3 coding sequence is TGTGCCAGCAGTCCCCAAGGACGGATGAACACTGAAGCTTTCTTT. V usage is TRBV6-2 or TRBV6-3 and J usage is TRBJ1-1; no clear D. Germline V gene sequence: CDR1 MNHEY, CDR2 SVGEGT. This CDR3 contains 15 residues. The V end was cut by 5 bases, the J end by 0 bases, with 13 bases between.